The 18 T cell receptor beta chains listed next were all sequenced from one sample in a study of beta chain features in type 1 diabetes (dated by TCRdb to the late 2010s). Results and caveats for the whole study, not just this receptor: A moderate but significant shortening of TCRB CDR3 length was observed in type 1 diabetes patients in all four CD4+ subsets.

Library preparation was by the immunoSEQ multiplex PCR assay. The entire isolated RNA was reverse transcribed using the High Capacity cDNA Reverse Transcription Kit, and thus expressed TCRB transcripts were sequenced. The clones in this table, taken by TCRdb from immuneACCESS, are in-frame only. Not every clone is retained; where verified, under half of the shortfall comes from an unresolved V gene, and the cause of the rest is unknown. The sample contains 300,000 or so clones, roughly 8.8% of them found a single time. The ten largest make up 0.95% to 1.1% of the sample. These receptors lack a known antigen. What was sequenced was central memory CD4+ T cells from blood. All receptors derive from a man under 40 with type 1 diabetes.

This rearrangement joins TRBV30 to TRBJ2-5; 7 bases map to TRBD2. There are 14 residues in the CDR3. After removal of 2 bases from V and 3 bases from J, the junction contained 6 bases not matched to a gene. Germline values: CDR1 GTSNPN, CDR2 SVGIG (reference sequence). CDR3 amino acids: CAWSPGGGEETQYF. The CDR3 nucleotides read TGTGCCTGGAGTCCTGGGGGGGGTGAAGAGACCCAGTACTTC.

V is TRBV7-2 and J is TRBJ1-6, with a tentative D call TRBD1 (5 bases). The CDR3 has 13 residues. V lost 2 bases and J lost 12, with 11 bases in between. Germline V gene sequence: CDR1 SGHTA, CDR2 FQGNSA. CDR3 sequence: CASSLPGYGPLHF. CDR3 DNA sequence: TGTGCCAGCAGCTTACCAGGGTACGGACCCCTCCACTTT.

The chain is built from TRBV5-4 and TRBJ2-4; no reliable D call. This CDR3 is built from 15 residues. Germline V lookup: CDR1 SGHNT, CDR2 YYREEE (reference sequence). Trimming stripped 4 bases from V and 0 bases from J, with 11 bases between. This CDR3 reads CASSKDRLAKNIQYF. The CDR3 nucleotides are TGTGCCAGCAGCAAGGACCGCTTAGCCAAAAACATTCAGTACTTC.

This clone was picked up a small number of times. The rearrangement links TRBV4-2 to TRBJ1-1; no clear D gene. This CDR3 region has 15 residues. Germline loops: CDR1 LGHNA, CDR2 YNFKEQ. The V end was cut by 0 bases, the J end by 0 bases, with 8 bases between. The CDR3 reads CASSQDLSVNTEAFF. Written as DNA, the CDR3 is TGTGCCAGCAGCCAAGACCTGAGTGTGAACACTGAAGCTTTCTTT.

The rearrangement uses TRBV7-2 and TRBJ2-7; D perhaps matches TRBD1 (5 bases). V gave up 5 bases and J gave up 5 bases, with 13 bases separating them. The CDR3 loop spans 13 amino acids. Germline V gene data show CDR1 as SGHTA and CDR2 as FQGNSA. The CDR3: CASSTRPRDEQYF. CDR3 coding DNA: TGTGCCAGCAGCACCAGACCCAGGGACGAGCAGTACTTC. The full variable domain, with the rest looked up from reference TRBV7-2 and TRBJ2-7, is GAGVSQSPSNKVTEKGKDVELRCDPISGHTALYWYRQSLGQGLEFLIYFQGNSAPDKSGLPSDRFSAERTGGSVSTLTIQRTQQEDSAVYLCASSTRPRDEQYFGPGTRLTVT.

The gene calls are TRBV9 and TRBJ1-1; 7 nucleotides agree with TRBD1. The J segment lost 6 bases and the V segment lost 2 bases, leaving 4 bases of the junction unmatched. This CDR3 region has 13 residues. CDR1 and CDR2 from the germline V gene are SGDLS and YYNGEE. This chain's CDR3 is CASSVDRFSEAFF. The CDR3 region has the DNA TGTGCCAGCAGCGTGGACAGGTTCTCTGAAGCTTTCTTT.

The rearrangement uses TRBV28 and TRBJ2-6; D tentatively reads TRBD1 or TRBD2 (7 bases each). Germline V CDR1 and CDR2: MDHEN, SYDVKM. The V gene lost 4 bases and the J gene lost 2 bases, with 9 bases spanning the gap. The CDR3 runs 15 residues. CDR3 DNA sequence: TGTGCCAGCAGTTCAGGGGGGGCTGGGGCCAACGTCCTGACTTTC. It encodes CASSSGGAGANVLTF.

The V and J genes are TRBV6-5 and TRBJ2-7; D is possibly TRBD1 (5 bases). Germline CDR1 and CDR2: MNHEY and SVGAGI. Trimming stripped 6 bases from V and 5 bases from J, with 11 bases between. This CDR3 contains 12 residues. CDR3 bases: TGTGCCAGCAGGTACAGGTTCGACGAGCAGTACTTC. It translates to CASRYRFDEQYF.

The rearrangement links TRBV7-2 to TRBJ1-1; D remains unclear. Germline loops: CDR1 SGHTA, CDR2 FQGNSA. The CDR3 length is 15 residues. With 8 bases removed from V and 10 bases from J, the gap between germline ends came to 26 bases. The CDR3 sequence: CASALGIGPAGGAFF. The CDR3 DNA follows: TGTGCCAGCGCCCTAGGGATCGGCCCCGCGGGAGGAGCTTTCTTT. Drawing the rest from reference TRBV7-2 and TRBJ1-1, the complete variable domain is GAGVSQSPSNKVTEKGKDVELRCDPISGHTALYWYRQSLGQGLEFLIYFQGNSAPDKSGLPSDRFSAERTGGSVSTLTIQRTQQEDSAVYLCASALGIGPAGGAFFGQGTRLTVV.

The chain employs TRBV7-2 and TRBJ1-5; D perhaps matches TRBD1 (6 bases). Per the germline V gene, CDR1 is SGHTA and CDR2 is FQGNSA. CDR3 length: 15 amino acids. Trimming shortened V by 2 bases and J by 7 bases, and 15 bases separated the two germline ends. Here the CDR3 reads CASSLRGGNKQPQHF. CDR3 nucleotide sequence: TGTGCCAGCAGCTTAAGGGGGGGCAACAAACAGCCCCAGCATTTT.

This clone was observed a few times. This chain connects TRBV2 to TRBJ1-2; D gene ambiguous. The CDR3 totals 13 residues. The V end lost 5 bases, the J end lost 2 bases, and 9 bases lay between the germline ends. Germline loops: CDR1 SNHLY, CDR2 FYNNEI. The CDR3 DNA is TGTGCCAGCAGTTCCGGAGAAAACTATGGCTACACCTTC. This sequence encodes CASSSGENYGYTF.

This clone was counted a few times. The V call is TRBV27, the J call TRBJ1-6; D gene uncertain. There are 14 residues in the CDR3. The V gene lost 6 bases and the J gene lost 1 base, with 7 bases spanning the gap. Germline assignment: CDR1 MNHEY and CDR2 SMNVEV (reference sequence). CDR3 bases: TGTGCCAGCAGGAAGGGTTCCTATAATTCACCCCTCCACTTT. Translated: CASRKGSYNSPLHF.

This clone was seen at least ten times. The chain is built from TRBV6-1 and TRBJ2-1, with 8 nucleotides matching TRBD1. CDR1 and CDR2 from the germline V gene are MNHNS and SASEGT. The CDR3 sequence is 15 residues long. J gave up 7 bases and V 6 bases, and 11 bases lay outside the gene matches. The DNA for the CDR3 is TGTGCCAGCAGCCTAGAACAGGGGGTGCCTAATGAGCAGTTCTTC. Translating gives CASSLEQGVPNEQFF.

This clone came up a few times. V is TRBV4-1 and J is TRBJ2-1; no reliable D call. CDR1 MGHRA and CDR2 YSYEKL come from the germline V gene. This CDR3 is built from 16 residues. Trimming took 0 bases from V and 7 from J, leaving 16 bases between them. The CDR3 reads CASSQDNGVVKNEQFF. CDR3 in DNA: TGCGCCAGCAGCCAAGATAACGGAGTAGTGAAGAATGAGCAGTTCTTC.

The table lists this clone with a few counts. V and J are TRBV28 and TRBJ1-2; D not certain. In germline, CDR1 is MDHEN, CDR2 SYDVKM. The germline V and J ends were trimmed by 3 bases and 8 bases, with 13 bases remaining between them. The CDR3 totals 13 residues. The CDR3 region is CASSFGTYKGYTF. CDR3 DNA sequence: TGTGCCAGCAGTTTCGGTACATACAAGGGCTACACCTTC.

In its sample, this clone was seen many times. This rearrangement joins TRBV4-3 to TRBJ1-1; 9 bases agree with TRBD1. There are 17 residues in the CDR3. J lost 1 base, V lost 0 bases, and 6 bases had no gene match. The germline V gene encodes CDR1 LGHNA and CDR2 YSLEER. The CDR3 DNA follows: TGCGCCAGCAGCCAAGATTCTACAGGGGGCGAGAACACTGAAGCTTTCTTT. This gives the protein CASSQDSTGGENTEAFF.

A few counts support this clone. The same CDR3 also results from other DNA sequences found in this sample. The rearrangement joins TRBV5-6 to TRBJ2-3; 10 positions agree with TRBD2. V was pared by 0 bases and J by 9 bases, with 4 bases of the junction left unmatched. The CDR3 is made up of 14 amino acids. From germline, CDR1 is SGHDT and CDR2 YYEEEE. The CDR3 DNA sequence: TGTGCCAGCAGCTTGGAACTAGCGGGGAACACGCAGTATTTT. This gives the protein CASSLELAGNTQYF.

The chain uses TRBV4-3 and TRBJ2-1, with no clear D. There are 14 residues in the CDR3. With 5 bases removed from V and 7 bases from J, the gap between germline ends came to 15 bases. The germline gives CDR1 LGHNA, CDR2 YSLEER. CDR3: CASSMSVQSNEQFF. CDR3 DNA sequence: TGCGCCAGCAGCATGTCGGTGCAGTCAAATGAGCAGTTCTTC.